A selection of T cell receptor beta chains follows, all from one sample in a study of blood T cell repertoires in COVID-19. Using immunoSEQ multiplex PCR, the repertoire was profiled, and TCRdb retains in-frame clones only, with some absent. Of 65,000 to 70,000 clones listed, about 93% are singletons. The specimen sequenced was peripheral blood. Receptor source: a man in his sixties or seventies with active COVID-19. Both conserved end residues are part of each CDR3. A D gene is named only where the DNA matches it firmly. Part of the rows lack a size; the others show once, few, many or a class for expanded clones.

CASSSGTGGNQPQHF,TGTGCCAGCAGCAGCGGGACAGGGGGCAATCAGCCCCAGCATTTT,TRBV7-8,.,TRBD1,15,TRBJ1-5
CASSLGQEFNQPQHF,TGTGCCAGCAGCCTCGGACAGGAGTTCAATCAGCCCCAGCATTTT,TRBV27,.,TRBD1,15,TRBJ1-5
CASSVVAGGLNEQFF,TGTGCCAGCAGCGTAGTGGCGGGGGGGCTCAATGAGCAGTTCTTC,TRBV9,.,TRBD2,15,TRBJ2-1
CASSLEGAKGRETQYF,TGTGCCAGCAGCTTAGAGGGGGCGAAGGGGCGTGAGACCCAGTACTTC,TRBV11-3,.,.,16,TRBJ2-5
CASGRGGAGNQPQHF,TGTGCCAGCGGCCGCGGGGGGGCAGGGAATCAGCCCCAGCATTTT,TRBV27,.,.,15,TRBJ1-5
CSASFQRGGLYNEQFF,TGCAGTGCTAGTTTCCAGCGGGGGGGACTTTACAATGAGCAGTTCTTC,TRBV20-1,.,TRBD2,16,TRBJ2-1
CASSQGSGQAYINYGYTF,TGCGCCAGCAGCCAAGGTTCCGGACAGGCATACATTAACTATGGCTACACCTTC,TRBV4-1,.,TRBD1,18,TRBJ1-2
CASSLTAYEQYF,TGTGCCAGCAGCTTGACAGCCTACGAGCAGTACTTC,TRBV11-3,.,.,12,TRBJ2-7
CASSQATTGTDYGYTF,TGCGCCAGCAGCCAGGCAACGACCGGGACAGACTATGGCTACACCTTC,TRBV4-1,once,TRBD1,16,TRBJ1-2
CASSQFSLRVATNEKLFF,TGCGCCAGCAGCCAGTTTTCTTTGAGAGTTGCAACTAATGAAAAACTGTTTTTT,TRBV4-1,.,.,18,TRBJ1-4
CASRLGVVGQPQHF,TGTGCCAGCCGCCTCGGGGTCGTGGGTCAGCCCCAGCATTTT,TRBV6-2/TRBV6-3,.,.,14,TRBJ1-5
CASSFRDKQETQYF,TGCGCCAGCAGCTTCCGGGACAAACAAGAGACCCAGTACTTC,TRBV5-1,.,.,14,TRBJ2-5
CASSQVAGFAGELFF,TGTGCCAGCTCGCAAGTAGCGGGATTTGCCGGGGAGCTGTTTTTT,TRBV6-6,.,TRBD2,15,TRBJ2-2
CASSLQGRNTGELFF,TGCGCCAGCAGCTTGCAGGGTAGGAACACCGGGGAGCTGTTTTTT,TRBV5-1,.,.,15,TRBJ2-2
CASRYIQGNTIYF,TGTGCCAGCAGATATATACAGGGAAACACCATATATTTT,TRBV12-3/TRBV12-4,.,.,13,TRBJ1-3
CASSRRAGAVQETQYF,TGTGCCAGCAGTCGGAGAGCGGGGGCCGTCCAAGAGACCCAGTACTTC,TRBV6-2/TRBV6-3,.,TRBD2,16,TRBJ2-5
CATRGDRGQNTGELFF,TGTGCCACCAGAGGAGACAGGGGACAGAACACCGGGGAGCTGTTTTTT,TRBV24-1,.,TRBD1,16,TRBJ2-2
CASKARGGYEQYF,TGCGCCAGCAAAGCGCGGGGGGGCTACGAGCAGTACTTC,TRBV10-2,once,TRBD2,13,TRBJ2-7
CASSPRVRDRGPNSNQPQHF,TGTGCCAGCTCACCACGCGTGAGGGACAGGGGTCCTAATAGCAATCAGCCCCAGCATTTT,TRBV18,.,TRBD1,20,TRBJ1-5
CASSFNRGLRGYTF,TGTGCCAGCAGTTTTAACAGGGGGCTTCGTGGCTACACCTTC,TRBV28,.,TRBD1,14,TRBJ1-2
CASSRQGAQPQHF,TGTGCCAGCAGCCGACAGGGGGCTCAGCCCCAGCATTTT,TRBV6-5,.,TRBD1,13,TRBJ1-5
CASSVLRETQYF,TGTGCCAGCAGCGTGCTACGGGAGACCCAGTACTTC,TRBV6-5,.,.,12,TRBJ2-5
CASSQAGLGGKGQYQETQYF,TGCGCCAGCAGCCAAGCTGGGCTGGGGGGGAAAGGACAGTATCAAGAGACCCAGTACTTC,TRBV4-1,.,.,20,TRBJ2-5
CASSAGTDFSYEQYF,TGTGCCAGCAGCGCTGGGACAGATTTTTCCTACGAGCAGTACTTC,TRBV5-4,.,TRBD1,15,TRBJ2-7
CASSQRTGTGNTIYF,TGTGCCAGCAGTCAACGGACAGGGACTGGAAACACCATATATTTT,TRBV6-2/TRBV6-3,.,TRBD1,15,TRBJ1-3
CASGLSGNTEAFF,TGTGCTAGTGGTTTGTCGGGGAACACTGAAGCTTTCTTT,TRBV12-5,.,.,13,TRBJ1-1
CASSTPTGVGAFF,TGTGCCAGCAGTACTCCGACAGGGGTGGGTGCGTTCTTT,TRBV7-2,.,TRBD1,13,TRBJ1-1
CASSLVGLPNTGELFF,TGTGCCAGCAGCTTAGTGGGACTCCCAAACACCGGGGAGCTGTTTTTT,TRBV7-6,.,.,16,TRBJ2-2
CASSLTGWETQYF,TGTGCCAGCAGCTTGACAGGGTGGGAGACCCAGTACTTC,TRBV5-5,.,.,13,TRBJ2-5
CASSIPGWYTEAFF,TGTGCCAGTAGTATACCAGGCTGGTACACTGAAGCTTTCTTT,TRBV19,.,.,14,TRBJ1-1
CASSSGTGTGVRGELFF,TGTGCCAGCAGCTCAGGAACCGGGACAGGGGTTCGCGGGGAGCTGTTTTTT,TRBV7-8,.,TRBD1,17,TRBJ2-2
CASSFYRADTQYF,TGTGCCAGCAGTTTTTACCGGGCAGATACGCAGTATTTT,TRBV27,.,.,13,TRBJ2-3
CASRVQGGYEQYF,TGCGCCAGCAGGGTACAGGGGGGCTACGAGCAGTACTTC,TRBV5-1,.,TRBD1,13,TRBJ2-7
CASSLGGPVGGELFF,TGTGCCAGCAGCTTAGGGGGGCCAGTCGGCGGGGAGCTGTTTTTT,TRBV7-9,.,.,15,TRBJ2-2
CASSTTGAWETQYF,TGTGCCAGTAGTACTACAGGGGCTTGGGAGACCCAGTACTTC,TRBV19,.,TRBD1,14,TRBJ2-5
CASSRGSVSGNTIYF,TGTGCCAGCAGCAGGGGGAGTGTCTCTGGAAACACCATATATTTT,TRBV6-5,once,TRBD1,15,TRBJ1-3
CASSQGQGSNQPQHF,TGCGCCAGCAGCCAGGGACAGGGGTCCAATCAGCCCCAGCATTTT,TRBV4-1,.,TRBD1,15,TRBJ1-5
CASLPGSFANVLTF,TGTGCCAGCTTACCGGGGAGCTTTGCCAACGTCCTGACTTTC,TRBV2,.,.,14,TRBJ2-6
CASSFGSGGVTQYF,TGTGCCAGCAGCTTTGGTAGCGGGGGGGTCACCCAGTACTTC,TRBV7-2,.,TRBD2,14,TRBJ2-5
CASSQDSVRLRGDPETQYF,TGCGCCAGCAGCCAAGATTCCGTCAGGTTGCGGGGGGACCCAGAGACCCAGTACTTC,TRBV4-1,.,TRBD2,19,TRBJ2-5